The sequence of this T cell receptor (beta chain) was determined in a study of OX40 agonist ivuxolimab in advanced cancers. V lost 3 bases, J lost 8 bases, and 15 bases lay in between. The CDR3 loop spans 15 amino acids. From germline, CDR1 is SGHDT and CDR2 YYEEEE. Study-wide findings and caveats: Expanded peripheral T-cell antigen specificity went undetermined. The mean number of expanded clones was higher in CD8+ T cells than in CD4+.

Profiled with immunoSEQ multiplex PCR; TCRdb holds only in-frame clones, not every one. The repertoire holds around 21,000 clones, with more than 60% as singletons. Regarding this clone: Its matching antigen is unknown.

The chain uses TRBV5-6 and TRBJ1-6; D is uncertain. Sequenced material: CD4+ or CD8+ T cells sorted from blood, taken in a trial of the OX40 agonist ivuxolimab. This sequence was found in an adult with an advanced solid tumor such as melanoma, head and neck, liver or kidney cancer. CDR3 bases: TGTGCCAGCAGCTCTCCCAGGTTGTATGATTCACCCCTCCACTTT. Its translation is CASSSPRLYDSPLHF.